This passage covers 4 T cell receptor beta chains from one sample sequenced in a study of graft-versus-host responses after intestinal transplantation. Assay used: immunoSEQ multiplex PCR; TCRdb lists only in-frame clones, some missing. The sample lists approximately 130,000 clones, over 85% occurring once. These TCRs are of unknown antigen specificity. The sequenced sample was unstimulated CD4+ T cells sorted from spleen or lymph node cells, obtained before intestinal transplant. The receptor set was obtained from a human donor who received an intestinal transplant.

CDR3 amino acids: CASSLMGGNHQETQYF. Here the CDR3 DNA reads TGTGCCAGCAGCTTAATGGGGGGTAATCACCAAGAGACCCAGTACTTC. The chain carries TRBV7-9 and TRBJ2-5; maybe TRBD2 (6 bases). CDR1 and CDR2 (germline): SEHNR, FQNEAQ (reference sequence). The V and J ends lost 2 bases and 0 bases respectively, with 13 bases between them. This CDR3 is 16 amino acids long.

The chain uses TRBV5-1 and TRBJ2-7, with D uncertain. V was clipped by 4 bases and J by 5 bases, with 13 bases between them. The CDR3 runs 13 residues. Germline V CDR1 and CDR2: SGHRS, YFSETQ. For the CDR3, the DNA is TGCGCCAGCAGCCCTAGAAAGTTCGACGAGCAGTACTTC. Its protein is CASSPRKFDEQYF. The variable domain in full, completed from reference TRBV5-1 and TRBJ2-7, reads KAGVTQTPRYLIKTRGQQVTLSCSPISGHRSVSWYQQTPGQGLQFLFEYFSETQRNKGNFPGRFSGRQFSNSRSEMNVSTLELGDSALYLCASSPRKFDEQYFGPGTRLTVT.

With regard to this clone: Compared with germline, one end of the junction differs, possibly owing to a read error. The CDR3 here is CASSFSGGDSLGF. The CDR3 coding sequence is TGTGCCAGCAGCTTCAGCGGGGGGGACTCACTGGGTTTT. The gene calls are TRBV11-2 and TRBJ2-3; 10 bases fit TRBD2. Germline-derived CDR1 and CDR2 are SGHAT and FQNNGV. This CDR3 has 13 residues.

The V call is TRBV6-4, the J call TRBJ1-5, with D maybe TRBD1 (6 bases). Trimming removed 5 bases at V and 4 bases at J, with 9 bases between. The CDR3 runs to 13 residues. CDR1 and CDR2 from the germline V gene are MRHNA and SNTAGT. The CDR3 here is CASSRGPNQPQHF. The DNA of the CDR3 is TGTGCCAGCAGTCGGGGGCCGAATCAGCCCCAGCATTTT.